A single sample is the source of the 6 T cell receptor beta chains below, sequenced in a study of OX40 agonist ivuxolimab in advanced cancers. The data were produced by immunoSEQ multiplex PCR, yet TCRdb's version contains in-frame clones alone and is incomplete. The sample contains 50,000 to 55,000 clones, 70% to 90% of which appear only once. This material consisted of CD4+ or CD8+ T cells sorted from blood, taken in a trial of the OX40 agonist ivuxolimab. Every receptor here comes from an adult with an advanced solid tumor such as melanoma, head and neck, liver or kidney cancer.

The count of this clone is one. The chain has TRBV4-1 and TRBJ2-1, with 13 bases aligning to TRBD2. With V trimmed by 3 bases and J by 8 bases, 10 bases remained unmatched. The germline CDR1 and CDR2 sequences are MGHRA and YSYEKL. The CDR3 is 17 amino acids. This chain's CDR3 is CASSHPGLAGEGYEQFF. CDR3 nucleotides: TGCGCCAGCAGCCATCCCGGACTAGCGGGGGAAGGTTATGAGCAGTTCTTC.

The chain uses TRBV19 and TRBJ2-5; 10 bases match TRBD2. With 5 bases clipped from V and 5 bases from J, the junction kept 5 bases outside the gene matches. Germline lookup yields CDR1 LNHDA and CDR2 SQIVND (reference sequence). This CDR3 has 14 residues. CDR3 amino acids: CASSAGLAIETQYF. The CDR3 bases are TGTGCCAGTAGTGCGGGACTAGCGATCGAGACCCAGTACTTC.

J is TRBJ2-2 and V is TRBV7-3; 7 bases fit TRBD2. The V segment lost 6 bases and the J segment 3 bases; nucleotides outside the gene matches: 4. The germline gives CDR1 SGHTA, CDR2 FQGTGA. This CDR3 has 14 amino acids. CDR3 DNA sequence: TGTGCCAGCAGTAACCGGGGGGACACCGGGGAGCTGTTTTTT. The encoded protein is CASSNRGDTGELFF. The full variable domain, in which reference TRBV7-3 and TRBJ2-2 provide the parts outside the CDR3, is GAGVSQTPSNKVTEKGKYVELRCDPISGHTALYWYRQSLGQGPEFLIYFQGTGAADDSGLPNDRFFAVRPEGSVSTLKIQRTERGDSAVYLCASSNRGDTGELFFGEGSRLTVL.

The rearrangement links TRBV28 to TRBJ1-2; D might be TRBD1 (5 bases). Trimming shortened V by 3 bases and J by 2 bases, and 7 bases separated the two germline ends. Germline V gene data show CDR1 as MDHEN and CDR2 as SYDVKM. There are 13 residues in the CDR3. CDR3 in amino acids: CASSLAGNYGYTF. CDR3 DNA sequence: TGTGCCAGCAGTTTGGCAGGGAACTATGGCTACACCTTC.

The V gene is TRBV6-4, the J gene TRBJ1-4; D remains ambiguous. V lost 8 bases and J 7 bases, leaving 17 bases between the germline ends. Germline lookup yields CDR1 MRHNA and CDR2 SNTAGT. The CDR3 has 14 residues. The CDR3 DNA follows: TGTGCCAGCCTTAAGCGGGCCCATCGTGAAAAACTGTTTTTT. This encodes CASLKRAHREKLFF.

This chain connects TRBV5-6 to TRBJ1-4; possible D gene TRBD1, 6 bases. Trimming cost V 5 bases and J 4 bases, with 15 bases left between them. Per germline, CDR1 SGHDT and CDR2 YYEEEE. The length of the CDR3 is 15 residues. DNA for the CDR3: TGTGCCAGCAGACGAGGGGGGACTCTTAATGAAAAACTGTTTTTT. Translated: CASRRGGTLNEKLFF.